This TCR beta chain was identified during a study of vaccination and CD4 T cells after COVID-19. Overall study: The stimulating agents, overlapping spike peptides, came from SARS-CoV-2, HCoV-NL63, HCoV-OC43 and HCoV-229E. Overall study findings and caveats: Median SARS-CoV-2-reactive clonotypes rose from approximately 21 to 38, not significantly. Convalescent patients' median share of reactive clones seen only post-vaccination was approximately 85%.

The CDR3 is made up of 15 amino acids. In germline, CDR1 is KGHDR, CDR2 SFDVKD. Trimming removed 5 bases from V and 2 bases from J; junction bases left unmatched: 5. The Oncomine TCR Beta short-read assay was what sequenced the DNA obtained from cultured CD4+ T cells. From the PCR reads, TCRdb called clonotypes with MiXCR, one entry per CDR3 protein. This sample has about 4,800 distinct CDR3 sequences, with more than 75% found just once. As to this clonotype: The antigen remains undetermined.

Indicated treatment: approximately 11-day PBMC culture with coronavirus spike peptide pools or control peptides (ViraFEST assay). Sequences were obtained from CD4+ T cells from blood, cultured in vitro. The chain recombines TRBV24-1 with TRBJ2-3, with 8 bases aligning to TRBD1. This sequence was found in a human donor who had recovered from COVID-19. This chain's CDR3 is CATSGRTGPTDTQYF. CDR3 nucleotide sequence: TGTGCCACCAGTGGCAGGACAGGGCCCACAGATACGCAGTATTTT.